A single sample is the source of the 32 T cell receptor beta chains below, sequenced in a study of beta chain features in type 1 diabetes. The isolated RNA, all of it, was reverse transcribed, so expressed TCRB transcripts were what got sequenced. The table came from immunoSEQ multiplex PCR; TCRdb's copy has only in-frame clones and leaves some out. The sample carries approximately 470,000 clones, roughly 30% recorded once. The source material was naive CD4+ T cells from blood. These receptor sequences come from a man aged 18 to 29 in good health.

The genes are TRBV5-6 and TRBJ2-5; no clear D gene. V was trimmed by 1 base and J by 7 bases, leaving 11 bases between them. The germline V gene encodes CDR1 SGHDT and CDR2 YYEEEE. The CDR3 is 13 residues long. CDR3 in amino acids: CASSLKSWWTQYF. The CDR3 DNA follows: TGTGCCAGCAGCTTGAAGAGTTGGTGGACCCAGTACTTC.

This clone was detected only a few times. The chain links TRBV30 to TRBJ1-5; D remains ambiguous. The germline V and J ends were trimmed by 2 bases and 2 bases, with 16 bases remaining between them. Germline lookup yields CDR1 GTSNPN and CDR2 SVGIG (reference sequence). The CDR3 covers 16 residues. The CDR3 here is CAWSPQSFWGNQPQHF. The CDR3 nucleotides are TGTGCCTGGAGTCCACAATCCTTTTGGGGCAATCAGCCCCAGCATTTT.

This clone has just a few counts. The chain recombines TRBV4-1 with TRBJ1-1; TRBD1 matches 8 bases. Looked up from germline, CDR1 is MGHRA and CDR2 is YSYEKL. CDR3 size: 16 residues. The V and J ends lost 5 bases and 0 bases, in that order; junction bases with no gene match: 8. CDR3 sequence: CASSWRTGLMNTEAFF. CDR3 sequence (DNA): TGCGCCAGCAGCTGGAGGACAGGGCTAATGAACACTGAAGCTTTCTTT.

J is TRBJ2-7 and V is TRBV7-2, with TRBD2 matching over 11 bases. V was clipped by 5 bases and J by 5 bases; unmatched bases: 11. The CDR3 sequence is 16 residues long. Looked up from germline, CDR1 is SGHTA and CDR2 is FQGNSA. The CDR3 reads CASSPQGLAVPHEQYF. In DNA, the CDR3 is TGTGCCAGCAGCCCACAGGGACTAGCGGTCCCCCACGAGCAGTACTTC.

This clone was detected a few times. This chain uses TRBV15 with TRBJ1-1; D not resolved. V was shortened by 7 bases and J by 1 base, with 13 bases between the two germline ends. The germline CDR1 and CDR2 sequences are LNHNV and YYDKDF (reference sequence). The CDR3 spans 14 residues. CDR3 nucleotides: TGTGCCACCATCCCCCCCTTGGGGAACACTGAAGCTTTCTTT. This sequence encodes CATIPPLGNTEAFF. Supplemented by reference TRBV15 and TRBJ1-1, the full variable domain reads DAMVIQNPRYQVTQFGKPVTLSCSQTLNHNVMYWYQQKSSQAPKLLFHYYDKDFNNEADTPDNFQSRRPNTSFCFLDIRSPGLGDTAMYLCATIPPLGNTEAFFGQGTRLTVV.

This clone has more than one count but fewer than ten. Sequence at one end of the junction differs from germline and may be a read error. The gene calls are TRBV7-7 and TRBJ2-3, with D unresolved. There are 13 residues in the CDR3. CDR1 SSHAT and CDR2 FNYEAQ come from the germline V gene (reference sequence). CDR3 amino acids: CASSLNREDTQYF. The CDR3 nucleotides are TGTGCTAGCAGCCTGAATAGGGAAGATACGCAGTATTTT.

This clone occurred a few times. Other DNA sequences of this sample code for an identical CDR3. CDR3 in amino acids: CASSLLSYEQYF. The CDR3, as DNA: TGTGCCAGCAGCCTTCTGAGCTACGAGCAGTACTTC. This chain joins TRBV25-1 and TRBJ2-7; no definite D call. CDR3 size: 12 residues. V was cut by 6 bases and J by 3 bases, with 9 bases left in between. Germline V gives CDR1 MGHDK, CDR2 SYGVNS.

The CDR3 loop is CAVERGFPPETQYF. The CDR3 nucleotides are TGTGCCGTGGAGAGGGGATTCCCCCCAGAGACCCAGTACTTC. This chain connects TRBV30 to TRBJ2-5; TRBD1 or TRBD2 may be the D gene (5 bases each). The V gene's germline CDR1 is GTSNPN and CDR2 SVGIG (reference sequence). This CDR3 has 14 residues. Trimming removed 8 bases from V and 4 bases from J, with 20 bases in between.

The chain employs TRBV7-2 and TRBJ2-5, with no clear D. Between the trimmed V and J ends, which lost 5 bases and 7 bases, there was a span of 17 bases. The CDR3 contains 14 residues. CDR1 is SGHTA and CDR2 is FQGNSA in the germline V gene. The DNA for the CDR3 is TGTGCCAGCAGCACCTTCGACCTGGGTGGGACCCAGTACTTC. Its translation is CASSTFDLGGTQYF. Based on the CDR3 plus reference TRBV7-2 and TRBJ2-5, the full variable domain is GAGVSQSPSNKVTEKGKDVELRCDPISGHTALYWYRQSLGQGLEFLIYFQGNSAPDKSGLPSDRFSAERTGGSVSTLTIQRTQQEDSAVYLCASSTFDLGGTQYFGPGTRLLVL.

In the case of this clone: The junction departs from the called germline gene at one end, perhaps through a read error. This rearrangement joins TRBV11-2 to TRBJ2-7; D unresolved. The germline CDR1 and CDR2 sequences are SGHAT and FQNNGV. The CDR3 covers 8 residues. DNA for the CDR3: TGTGCGACCCGGGCCGACTCTTTC. It yields the protein CATRADSF.

This clone has more than one count but fewer than ten. This likely comes from a read error, as the CDR3 has no conserved phenylalanine or tryptophan at its end. It is unclear where the CDR3 begins or ends on the DNA, so no DNA is shown, and the CDR3 is as TCRdb lists it. The chain carries TRBV4-1 and TRBJ2-7; the table's D call, TRBD2, was not checked against the DNA. The V gene's germline CDR1 is MGHRA and CDR2 YSYEKL. The CDR3 extends over 12 residues, inclusive of both ends. The CDR3 loop is CASSHPGGLLVI.

For the CDR3, the DNA is TGTGCCATCAGTTCCGGGACTAGCGGGAGGATCTACGAGCAGTACTTC. This gives the protein CAISSGTSGRIYEQYF. The chain uses TRBV10-3 and TRBJ2-7; 15 bases match TRBD2. The CDR3 loop spans 16 amino acids. Germline V gene data show CDR1 as ENHRY and CDR2 as SYGVKD. J gave up 3 bases and V 5 bases, and 5 bases lay outside the gene matches.

This clone has more than one count but fewer than ten. CDR3 DNA: TGCAGCGCGCTTAGGGGAGGAGGGAAGGACGAGCAGTACTTC. Residues: CSALRGGGKDEQYF. This chain joins TRBV29-1 and TRBJ2-7; possibly TRBD2 for D (6 bases). CDR1 and CDR2 from the germline V gene are SQVTM and ANQGSEA. V lost 7 bases and J 5 bases, leaving 21 bases between the germline ends. The length of the CDR3 is 14 residues.

This chain joins TRBV12-5 and TRBJ1-1, with TRBD1 as a possible D gene (5 bases). Germline loops: CDR1 LGHNT, CDR2 FRNRAP. Trimming pared 5 bases from V and 7 bases from J, leaving 17 bases between. This CDR3 is 14 amino acids long. Written as DNA, the CDR3 is TGTGCTAGTGGTCGCTCCGGGACTACAGTTGAAGCTTTCTTT. As protein: CASGRSGTTVEAFF.

V and J are TRBV11-2 and TRBJ2-5, with D unresolved. CDR3 length: 16 residues. Per the germline V gene, CDR1 is SGHAT and CDR2 is FQNNGV. The V end was cut by 2 bases, the J end by 1 base, with 14 bases between. CDR3 nucleotides: TGTGCCAGCAGCTTACGCACCAAGCAGGTCCAAGAGACCCAGTACTTC. It is translated as CASSLRTKQVQETQYF.

This chain joins TRBV10-3 and TRBJ2-7; the D is unclear. The germline V gene encodes CDR1 ENHRY and CDR2 SYGVKD. There are 14 residues in the CDR3. V was shortened by 3 bases and J by 5 bases, with 14 bases between the two germline ends. CDR3 DNA: TGTGCCATCAGTGACAGGCAATTGGGTCACGAGCAGTACTTC. Its protein product is CAISDRQLGHEQYF.

This clone showed up just a few times. At one end the junction does not follow the germline gene, possibly because of a read error. The CDR3: CASRLEGGNQPQHF. DNA of the CDR3: TGCGCCAGCAGATTGGAGGGGGGCAATCAGCCCCAGCATTTT. The chain joins TRBV5-1 to TRBJ1-5; a possible D gene is TRBD1 (6 bases). Germline loops: CDR1 SGHRS, CDR2 YFSETQ. The CDR3 contains 14 residues.

The chain recombines TRBV27 with TRBJ2-7; possible D gene TRBD1, 6 bases. V lost 5 bases, J lost 9 bases, and 14 bases lay in between. Germline CDR1 reads MNHEY; CDR2 reads SMNVEV (reference sequence). This CDR3 comprises 12 residues. The CDR3 here is CASSPYSGAQYF. The CDR3 DNA reads as TGTGCCAGCAGTCCATACTCAGGGGCGCAGTACTTC.

The genes are TRBV14 and TRBJ1-1; possible D gene TRBD1, 6 bases. The germline V gene encodes CDR1 SGHDN and CDR2 FVKESK. The CDR3 has 17 residues. The V and J ends lost 0 bases and 2 bases respectively, with 16 bases between them. This CDR3 is CASSQDDGGGINTEAFF. The CDR3 DNA reads as TGTGCCAGCAGCCAAGATGACGGGGGCGGGATAAACACTGAAGCTTTCTTT.

V usage is TRBV7-9 and J usage is TRBJ2-7; D is uncertain. The CDR3 has 13 residues. Trimming pared 4 bases from V and 2 bases from J, leaving 9 bases between. Germline values: CDR1 SEHNR, CDR2 FQNEAQ (reference sequence). The CDR3 protein is CASSSLPPYEQYF. Here the CDR3 DNA reads TGTGCCAGCAGCTCCCTTCCCCCCTACGAGCAGTACTTC.

This clone occurred a few times. V is TRBV5-4 and J is TRBJ2-7, with unresolved D. Between the trimmed V and J ends, which lost 3 bases and 2 bases, there was a span of 12 bases. Per the germline V gene, CDR1 is SGHNT and CDR2 is YYREEE (reference sequence). The CDR3 loop spans 14 amino acids. The CDR3 sequence: CASSSLGGTYEQYF. The CDR3 nucleotides are TGTGCCAGCAGCTCTTTAGGCGGAACCTACGAGCAGTACTTC.

This clone is a singleton in its sample. The chain has TRBV14 and TRBJ1-1, with 8 bases matching TRBD1. CDR1 is SGHDN and CDR2 is FVKESK in the germline V gene. J was trimmed by 4 bases and V by 4 bases; bases with no gene match: 8. CDR3 size: 15 residues. This CDR3 reads CASSRAGGRITEAFF. CDR3 DNA: TGTGCCAGCAGCCGCGCAGGGGGCAGGATCACTGAAGCTTTCTTT.

This clone was seen a handful of times. The genes are TRBV2 and TRBJ2-5; D is uncertain. CDR3 size: 13 residues. CDR1 is SNHLY and CDR2 is FYNNEI in the germline V gene. The ends were cut back, 1 base at V and 1 base at J, with 4 bases in the middle. The CDR3 region is CASSEETQETQYF. CDR3 DNA: TGTGCCAGCAGTGAAGAGACCCAAGAGACCCAGTACTTC.

The chain employs TRBV25-1 and TRBJ2-2; D is undetermined. CDR1 and CDR2 from the germline V gene are MGHDK and SYGVNS. This CDR3 contains 13 residues. The V end was cut by 1 base, the J end by 4 bases, with 4 bases between. This chain's CDR3 is CASSEFGTGELFF. As DNA, the CDR3 is TGTGCCAGCAGTGAATTTGGCACCGGGGAGCTGTTTTTT.

This clone was found a few times. V is TRBV29-1 and J is TRBJ2-1; D is uncertain. This CDR3 comprises 14 residues. CDR1 and CDR2 (germline): SQVTM, ANQGSEA. V gave up 4 bases and J gave up 0 bases, with 10 bases separating them. The CDR3 loop is CSVVVSASYNEQFF. The CDR3 DNA follows: TGCAGCGTTGTCGTCTCCGCCTCCTACAATGAGCAGTTCTTC.

This clone was counted a few times. This CDR3 is also generated by other DNA sequences in the sample. V usage is TRBV4-2 and J usage is TRBJ1-5, with D perhaps matching TRBD1 (5 bases). Between the trimmed V and J ends, which lost 1 base and 7 bases, there was a span of 11 bases. The CDR3 is made up of 14 amino acids. Per germline, CDR1 LGHNA and CDR2 YNFKEQ. The CDR3 sequence: CASSQGRGQQPQHF. Written as DNA, the CDR3 is TGTGCCAGCAGCCAAGGTAGGGGTCAACAGCCCCAGCATTTT.

V gene TRBV11-2 combines with J gene TRBJ2-7; D not resolved. Trimming left V 0 bases short and J 6 bases short, with 3 bases between. CDR3 length: 11 residues. The germline CDR1 and CDR2 sequences are SGHAT and FQNNGV. For the CDR3, the DNA is TGTGCCAGCAGCTTAGATGGCGAGCAGTACTTC. The encoded protein is CASSLDGEQYF.

In this sample, this clone turned up a few times. This sequence joins TRBV30 and TRBJ1-2; D gene uncertain. The CDR3 spans 13 residues. CDR1 and CDR2 (germline): GTSNPN, SVGIG (reference sequence). Trimming took 2 bases from V and 4 from J, leaving 11 bases between them. The CDR3 region is CAWSPSGSYGYTF. CDR3 DNA sequence: TGTGCCTGGAGTCCTAGTGGGTCCTATGGCTACACCTTC. Complete variable domain (other parts from reference TRBV30 and TRBJ1-2): SQTIHQWPATLVQPVGSPLSLECTVEGTSNPNLYWYRQAAGRGLQLLFYSVGIGQISSEVPQNLSASRPQDRQFILSSKKLLLSDSGFYLCAWSPSGSYGYTFGSGTRLTVV.

The sample holds a few counts of this clone. The chain uses TRBV28 and TRBJ2-4; D ambiguous. The V and J ends lost 7 bases and 5 bases respectively, with 9 bases between them. CDR1 and CDR2 from the germline V gene are MDHEN and SYDVKM. CDR3 size: 12 residues. CDR3 in amino acids: CASKTNENIQYF. The CDR3 DNA is TGTGCCAGCAAAACTAACGAAAACATTCAGTACTTC.

Here the CDR3 DNA reads TGTGCCAGCAGTTACTCGGTGGGCTACAATGAGCAGTTCTTC. Translated: CASSYSVGYNEQFF. V is TRBV6-6 and J is TRBJ2-1; no clear D gene. This CDR3 spans 14 amino acids. The V end lost 0 bases, the J end lost 3 bases, and 6 bases lay between the germline ends. Germline V gives CDR1 MNHNY, CDR2 SVGAGI (reference sequence).

The chain links TRBV5-4 to TRBJ2-1; 14 bases line up with TRBD2. V was clipped by 4 bases and J by 14 bases; unmatched bases: 11. From germline, CDR1 is SGHNT and CDR2 YYREEE (reference sequence). CDR3 length: 15 residues. This CDR3 reads CASSTTSGRARTEFF. The CDR3 DNA reads TGTGCCAGCAGCACGACTAGCGGGAGGGCCCGGACCGAGTTCTTC.

This clone was seen only a few times. This chain uses TRBV7-2 with TRBJ2-7; the D is unclear. In germline, CDR1 is SGHTA, CDR2 FQGNSA. V was shortened by 6 bases and J by 5 bases, with 8 bases between the two germline ends. This CDR3 region has 11 residues. CDR3 loop: CASRLADEQYF. The CDR3 DNA sequence: TGTGCCAGCAGACTCGCCGACGAGCAGTACTTC.